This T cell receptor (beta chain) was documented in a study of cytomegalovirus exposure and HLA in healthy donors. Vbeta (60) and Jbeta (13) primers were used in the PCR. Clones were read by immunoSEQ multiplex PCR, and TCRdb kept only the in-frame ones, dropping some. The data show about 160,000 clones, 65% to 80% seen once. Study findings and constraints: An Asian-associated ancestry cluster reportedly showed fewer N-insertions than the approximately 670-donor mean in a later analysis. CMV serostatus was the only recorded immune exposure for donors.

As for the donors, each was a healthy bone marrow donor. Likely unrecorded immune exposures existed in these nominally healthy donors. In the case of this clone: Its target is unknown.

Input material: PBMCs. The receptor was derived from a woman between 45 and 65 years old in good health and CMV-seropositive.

CDR3 nucleotides: TGTGCCAGCAGCTTAAACAGGCTCGCAGATACGCAGTATTTT. This encodes CASSLNRLADTQYF. J is TRBJ2-3 and V is TRBV11-2; TRBD1 might be the D (5 bases). The V end lost 2 bases, the J end lost 4 bases, and 10 bases lay between the germline ends. Germline loops: CDR1 SGHAT, CDR2 FQNNGV. The CDR3 spans 14 residues.